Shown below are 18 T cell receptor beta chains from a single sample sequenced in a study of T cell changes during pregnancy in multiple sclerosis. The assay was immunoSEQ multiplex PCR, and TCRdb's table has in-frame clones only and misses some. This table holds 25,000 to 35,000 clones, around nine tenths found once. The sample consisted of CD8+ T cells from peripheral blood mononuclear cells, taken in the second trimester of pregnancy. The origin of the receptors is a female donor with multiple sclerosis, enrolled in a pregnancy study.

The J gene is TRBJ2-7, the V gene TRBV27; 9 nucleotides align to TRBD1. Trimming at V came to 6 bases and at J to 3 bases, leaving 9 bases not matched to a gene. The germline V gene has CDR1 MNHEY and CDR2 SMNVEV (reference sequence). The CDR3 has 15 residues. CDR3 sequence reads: CASRPSPGQGYEQYF. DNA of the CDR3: TGTGCCAGCAGACCAAGTCCGGGACAGGGCTACGAGCAGTACTTC.

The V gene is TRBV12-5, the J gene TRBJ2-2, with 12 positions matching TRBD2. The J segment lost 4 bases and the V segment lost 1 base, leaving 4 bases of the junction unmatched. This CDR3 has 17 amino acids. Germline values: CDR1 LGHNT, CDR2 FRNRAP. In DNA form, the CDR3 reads TGTGCTAGTGGTTTGGCACCTAGCGGGAGGGTCACCGGGGAGCTGTTTTTT. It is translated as CASGLAPSGRVTGELFF.

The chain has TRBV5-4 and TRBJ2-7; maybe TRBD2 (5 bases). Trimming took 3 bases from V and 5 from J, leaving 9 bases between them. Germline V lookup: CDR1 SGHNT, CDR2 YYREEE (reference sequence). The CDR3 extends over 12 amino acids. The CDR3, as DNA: TGTGCCAGCAGCTCCGGGAAGAACGAGCAGTACTTC. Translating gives CASSSGKNEQYF.

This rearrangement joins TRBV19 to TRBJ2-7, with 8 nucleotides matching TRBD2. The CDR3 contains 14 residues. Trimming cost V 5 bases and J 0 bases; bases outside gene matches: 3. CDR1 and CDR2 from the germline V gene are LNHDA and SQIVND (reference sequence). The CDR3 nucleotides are TGTGCCAGTAGTGTCGGGGGGGGCTCCTACGAGCAGTACTTC. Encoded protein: CASSVGGGSYEQYF.

The CDR3 is CASSPLAQSYNEQFF. The CDR3 DNA reads TGTGCCAGCAGCCCGCTAGCGCAATCCTACAATGAGCAGTTCTTC. The V call is TRBV4-2, the J call TRBJ2-1; possible D gene TRBD2, 6 bases. Trimming left V 4 bases short and J 1 base short, with 11 bases between. Germline CDR1 and CDR2: LGHNA and YNFKEQ. The CDR3 contains 15 residues.

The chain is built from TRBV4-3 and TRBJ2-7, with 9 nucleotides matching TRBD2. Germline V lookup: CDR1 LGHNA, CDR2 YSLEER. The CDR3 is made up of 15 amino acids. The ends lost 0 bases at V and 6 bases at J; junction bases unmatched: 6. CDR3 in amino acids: CASSQDLAGLREQYF. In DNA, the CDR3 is TGCGCCAGCAGCCAAGATCTAGCGGGACTTCGCGAGCAGTACTTC.

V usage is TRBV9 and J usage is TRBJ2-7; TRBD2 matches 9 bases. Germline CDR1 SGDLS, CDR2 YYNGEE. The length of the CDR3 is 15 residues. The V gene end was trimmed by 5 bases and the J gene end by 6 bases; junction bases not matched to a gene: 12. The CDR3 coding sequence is TGTGCCAGCAGTATAGCGGGAGCCGCCCCTGTCGAGCAGTACTTC. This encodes CASSIAGAAPVEQYF.

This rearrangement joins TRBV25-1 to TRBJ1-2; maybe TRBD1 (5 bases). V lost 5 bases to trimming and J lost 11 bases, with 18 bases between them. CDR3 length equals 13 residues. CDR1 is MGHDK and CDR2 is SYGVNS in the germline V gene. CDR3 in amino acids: CASSPGLPIAYTF. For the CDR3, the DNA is TGTGCCAGCAGTCCGGGACTCCCAATAGCTTACACCTTC.

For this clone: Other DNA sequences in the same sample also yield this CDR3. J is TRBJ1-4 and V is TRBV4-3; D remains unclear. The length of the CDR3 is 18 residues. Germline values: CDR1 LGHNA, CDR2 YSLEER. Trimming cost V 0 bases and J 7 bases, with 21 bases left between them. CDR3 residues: CASSQDFLVRATFEKLFF. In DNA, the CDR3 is TGCGCCAGCAGCCAAGATTTTCTAGTGAGGGCAACCTTTGAAAAACTGTTTTTT.

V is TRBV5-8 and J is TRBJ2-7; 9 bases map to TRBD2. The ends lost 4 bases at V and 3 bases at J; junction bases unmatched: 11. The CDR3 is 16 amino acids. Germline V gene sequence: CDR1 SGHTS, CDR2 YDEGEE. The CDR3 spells CASSPPFASGNYEQYF. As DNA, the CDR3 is TGTGCCAGCAGCCCCCCCTTCGCTAGCGGGAACTACGAGCAGTACTTC.

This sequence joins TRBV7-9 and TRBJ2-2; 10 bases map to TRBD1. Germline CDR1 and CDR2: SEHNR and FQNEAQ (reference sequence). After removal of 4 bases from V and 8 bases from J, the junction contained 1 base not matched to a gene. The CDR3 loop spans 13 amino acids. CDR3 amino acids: CASSSGQGGELFF. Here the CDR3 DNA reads TGTGCCAGCAGCTCGGGACAGGGGGGGGAGCTGTTTTTT.

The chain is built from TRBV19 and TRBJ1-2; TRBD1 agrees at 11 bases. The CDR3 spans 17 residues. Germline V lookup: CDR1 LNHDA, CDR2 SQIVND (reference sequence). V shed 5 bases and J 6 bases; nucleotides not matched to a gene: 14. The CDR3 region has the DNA TGTGCCAGTAGTCCGGGACAGGGGGACCCAGGGCGAAATGGCTACACCTTC. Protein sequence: CASSPGQGDPGRNGYTF.

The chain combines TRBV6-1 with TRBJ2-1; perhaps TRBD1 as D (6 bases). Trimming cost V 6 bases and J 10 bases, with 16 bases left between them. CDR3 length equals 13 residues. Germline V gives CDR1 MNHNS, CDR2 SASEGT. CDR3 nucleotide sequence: TGTGCCAGCAGATTCCTAGGGGGAGACGAGCAGTTCTTC. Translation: CASRFLGGDEQFF.

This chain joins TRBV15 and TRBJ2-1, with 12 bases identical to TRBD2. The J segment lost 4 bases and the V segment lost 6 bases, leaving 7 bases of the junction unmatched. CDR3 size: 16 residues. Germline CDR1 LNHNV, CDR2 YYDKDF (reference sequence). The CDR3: CATSMGGLAGYNEQFF. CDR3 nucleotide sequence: TGTGCCACCAGTATGGGGGGACTAGCGGGTTACAATGAGCAGTTCTTC.

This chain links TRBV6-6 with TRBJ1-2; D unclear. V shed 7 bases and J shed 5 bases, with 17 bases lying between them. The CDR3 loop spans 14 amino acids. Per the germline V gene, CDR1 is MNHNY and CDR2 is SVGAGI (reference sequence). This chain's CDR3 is CASTEIRGGYGYTF. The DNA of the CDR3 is TGTGCCAGCACCGAAATCCGGGGAGGATATGGCTACACCTTC.

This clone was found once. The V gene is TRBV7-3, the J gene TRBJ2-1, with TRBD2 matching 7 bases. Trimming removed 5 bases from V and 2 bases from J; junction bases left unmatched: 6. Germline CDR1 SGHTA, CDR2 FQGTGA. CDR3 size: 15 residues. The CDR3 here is CASSTLAGTYNEQFF. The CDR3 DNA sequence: TGTGCCAGCAGCACCTTAGCGGGCACCTACAATGAGCAGTTCTTC.

The CDR3 sequence is CSVPGTDDQPQHF. CDR3 coding DNA: TGCAGCGTCCCAGGGACAGACGATCAGCCCCAGCATTTT. The rearrangement joins TRBV29-1 to TRBJ1-5, with TRBD1 matching 7 bases. Per the germline V gene, CDR1 is SQVTM and CDR2 is ANQGSEA. With 6 bases clipped from V and 5 bases from J, the junction kept 7 bases outside the gene matches. The CDR3 is 13 residues long.

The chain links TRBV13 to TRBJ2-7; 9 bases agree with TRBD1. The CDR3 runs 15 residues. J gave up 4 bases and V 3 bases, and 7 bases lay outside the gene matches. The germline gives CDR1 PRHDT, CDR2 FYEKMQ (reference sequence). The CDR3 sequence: CASSLGGQGNYEQYF. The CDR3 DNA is TGTGCCAGCAGCTTGGGGGGACAGGGTAATTACGAGCAGTACTTC. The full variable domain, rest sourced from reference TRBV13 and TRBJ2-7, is AAGVIQSPRHLIKEKRETATLKCYPIPRHDTVYWYQQGPGQDPQFLISFYEKMQSDKGSIPDRFSAQQFSDYHSELNMSSLELGDSALYFCASSLGGQGNYEQYFGPGTRLTVT.